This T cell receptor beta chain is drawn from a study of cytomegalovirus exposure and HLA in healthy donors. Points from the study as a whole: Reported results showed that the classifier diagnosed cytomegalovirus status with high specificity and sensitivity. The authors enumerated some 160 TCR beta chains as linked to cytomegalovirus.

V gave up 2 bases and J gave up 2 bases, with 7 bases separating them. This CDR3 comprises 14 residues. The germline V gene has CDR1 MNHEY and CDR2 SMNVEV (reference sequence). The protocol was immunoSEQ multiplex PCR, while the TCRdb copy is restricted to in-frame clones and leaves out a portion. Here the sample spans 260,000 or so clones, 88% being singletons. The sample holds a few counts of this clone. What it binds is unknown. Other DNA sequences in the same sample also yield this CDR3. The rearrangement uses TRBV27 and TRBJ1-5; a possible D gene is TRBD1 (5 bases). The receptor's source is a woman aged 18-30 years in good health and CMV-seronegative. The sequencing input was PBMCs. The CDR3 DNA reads TGTGCCAGCAGTTTAACAGGTGGCAATCAGCCCCAGCATTTT. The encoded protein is CASSLTGGNQPQHF.